This TCR beta chain appears in the sequencing data of a study of vaccination and CD4 T cells after COVID-19. Study details: Each control culture was treated with a CEFX pool, an HIV-1 Nef pool, or no peptide.

The sample holds a few counts of this clonotype. Its matching antigen is unknown. The study sequenced cultured CD4+ T cell DNA using the Oncomine TCR Beta short-read assay. TCRdb independently ran MiXCR on the PCR reads; one entry per CDR3 protein. Here the sample spans 13,000 or so distinct CDR3 sequences, around half being singletons. CDR3 length equals 13 residues. Trimming cost V 11 bases and J 7 bases, with 18 bases left between them. Germline lookup yields CDR1 SEHNR and CDR2 FQNEAQ (reference sequence). Treatment: approximately nine-day PBMC culture with coronavirus spike peptide pools or control peptides (ViraFEST assay).

Sequenced material: CD4+ T cells from blood, cultured in vitro. V and J are TRBV7-9 and TRBJ1-3; D is possibly TRBD1 (5 bases). This receptor was obtained from a human donor who had recovered from COVID-19. CDR3 loop: CAAGRAEANTIYF. The CDR3 nucleotides read TGTGCCGCAGGGAGGGCAGAGGCTAACACCATATATTTT.